This T cell receptor (beta chain) was recorded in a study of CD8+ T cells in alopecia areata. Following RNA extraction, reverse transcription yielded cDNA that acted as the sequencing template. The table came from immunoSEQ multiplex PCR; TCRdb's copy has only in-frame clones and leaves some out. The sample contains 100,000 to 150,000 clones, roughly two fifths of which appear only once. This clone showed up many times. CDR1 SQVTM and CDR2 ANQGSEA come from the germline V gene. The ends lost 1 base at V and 4 bases at J; junction bases unmatched: 7. The CDR3 is 15 amino acids. Material for sequencing was CD4+ T cells sorted from blood. This receptor was taken from a human donor with alopecia areata. The chain couples TRBV29-1 to TRBJ2-1, with 7 bases fitting TRBD2. The CDR3 DNA is TGCAGCGTTGAAGGGGCCAACGGGGGGTACAATGAGCAGTTCTTC. Translated, it gives CSVEGANGGYNEQFF.